This T cell receptor (beta chain) is drawn from a study of CD8 T cells in ankylosing spondylitis. Overall study results and limits: Within ankylosing spondylitis blood, a TCR beta motif made up of seven to nine highly homologous variants appeared to be characteristic. Significant enrichment of disease-linked clones was reportedly seen in matched ankylosing spondylitis synovial fluid. Existing reports had already noted some motif variants in reactive arthritis synovial fluid and blood. CD8+ by phenotype, disease-linked clones were relatively rare in peripheral blood.

This clonotype was counted between two and nine times. Its antigen remains unidentified. Molecular-barcoded quantitative 5'-RACE produced these TCR beta libraries. TCRdb re-called the 5' RACE reads through MiXCR, storing one row per CDR3 protein. The sample lists hundreds of thousands of distinct CDR3 sequences; 20% to 30% were seen once. Per the germline V gene, CDR1 is SGHRS and CDR2 is YFSETQ. The length of the CDR3 is 15 residues. V was shortened by 3 bases and J by 0 bases, with 12 bases between the two germline ends. This clonotype originated in a male donor with ankylosing spondylitis. The chain carries TRBV5-1 and TRBJ1-1, with D perhaps TRBD1 (5 bases). The sequencing input was blood, either unsorted or a sorted T cell fraction (not recorded which). The CDR3 spells CASSSGTTVNTEAFF. Written as DNA, the CDR3 is TGCGCCAGCAGCTCCGGGACTACTGTGAACACTGAAGCTTTCTTT. Full variable domain (missing parts from reference TRBV5-1 and TRBJ1-1): KAGVTQTPRYLIKTRGQQVTLSCSPISGHRSVSWYQQTPGQGLQFLFEYFSETQRNKGNFPGRFSGRQFSNSRSEMNVSTLELGDSALYLCASSSGTTVNTEAFFGQGTRLTVV.